This T cell receptor beta chain was sequenced in a study of technical replicates of blood from a handful of donors. Trimming removed 3 bases at V and 6 bases at J, with 12 bases between. The CDR3 has 13 residues. CDR1 and CDR2 (germline): SNHLY, FYNNEI. Method: immunoSEQ multiplex PCR; TCRdb's copy keeps in-frame clones and lacks some. The sample lists tens of thousands of clones; around 97% were seen once. The sequence came from a human donor in good health. Sample: T cells isolated from PBMCs. The gene calls are TRBV2 and TRBJ2-7; possible D gene TRBD2, 6 bases. The CDR3 DNA is TGTGCCAGCAGTGACGGGGGTAATCGCGAGCAGTACTTC. Residues: CASSDGGNREQYF. Together with reference TRBV2 and TRBJ2-7, the CDR3 gives the full variable domain: EPEVTQTPSHQVTQMGQEVILRCVPISNHLYFYWYRQILGQKVEFLVSFYNNEISEKSEIFDDQFSVERPDGSNFTLKIRSTKLEDSAMYFCASSDGGNREQYFGPGTRLTVT.